This TCR beta chain was recovered during a study of T cell responses to AZD1222 COVID-19 vaccine (dated by TCRdb to 2020 to 2022). Regarding the complete study: AZD1222 recipients given second doses at about 4 weeks or at about 12 weeks were pooled, since spike-specific TCR depth and breadth were not found to differ between the two schedules. TCR sequencing covered fewer than 250 trial participants: 200 to 210 given two doses of AZD1222 and around 25 given two doses of MenACWY control vaccine. Enrollment into the trials was organized by age into subgroups of 18-55, 56-69 and 70-plus years, and those subgroups contained about 150, 27 and 61 TCR-sequenced participants, respectively. The research as a whole found: Vaccine-associated CD4 TCRs spanned the whole spike protein, with dominant responses in regions 160-218 and 743-854. Nearly half of unique spike-specific TCRs reportedly recognized epitopes outside regions mutated in the B.1.351 and B.1.1.7 variants. Participants were mostly white British and included more females than males, and it was suggested by the authors that clonal diversity may have been underestimated. Only a handful of AZD1222 recipients were SARS-CoV-2 seropositive at baseline, limiting conclusions about previously exposed vaccinees. In the small 56-69-year group, the increase in depth fell short of significance, most likely because of low power. After two AZD1222 doses, both the breadth and the depth of spike-specific TCRs were significantly higher than at day 0 and than in MenACWY recipients. No day 14 peak-response samples were available, so repertoires were characterized only after the peak T cell response.

This clone was detected once. Its specific antigen is unknown. No much larger clone is present one base from it, and per-base qualities are unavailable. CDR1 and CDR2 (MDHEN, SYDVKM) derive from the germline V gene. The junction shows trimming of 1 base on V and 7 bases on J, and the gene matches do not reach 6 bases of it. The cysteine opens and the phenylalanine closes a CDR3 of 14 amino acids. Solely the CDR3 DNA is kept, with 42 bases framed from the first base. The CDR3 regions of human TCRbeta chains were analyzed by immunosequencing. The study's own analysis went as follows. TCRs in the repertoires were compared against a reference library of SARS-CoV-2-specific TCRs that had been generated with the MIRA antigen-specificity platform. Breadth was defined as the fraction of unique TCRs that were SARS-CoV-2-associated, and depth was defined as the fraction of total T cells that were SARS-CoV-2-associated. Using the MIRA data, each spike-specific TCR was assigned both to the spike region to which the TCR was reactive and to a CD4 or CD8 class. Log10-transformed breadth and depth values were compared by one-way ANOVA with Sidak's multiple comparisons tests. TCRdb took over this immuneACCESS table, retaining in-frame rearrangements with V and J assigned. Such tables are incomplete; in checked studies, under half of the missing clones stem from an unresolved V gene, and the remainder is unexplained. Clone size and the V and J calls come from that table; the DNA yielded D and trimming. This sample has approximately 110,000 clones in its table, and more than 85% of those were observed once. In total, the top ten clones hold 1% to 1.5% of the sample.

This sample's time point label indicates: baseline before first vaccination. Vaccinee samples came from UK trials COV001 and COV002, including a single-blind randomized controlled phase 2/3 trial of AZD1222 (ChAdOx1 nCoV-19) in healthy adults. Trial participant PBMC samples were collected at day 0 and day 28 after the second dose for TCRbeta chain sequencing. Sequenced here: peripheral blood, sampled on day 0 of AZD1222 vaccination. The chain was built from TRBV28 and TRBJ2-7; 8 of the junction bases match TRBD1. This sequence originates from an adult in good health. CDR3 sequence: CASSLSQGGIEQYF. The DNA is TGTGCCAGCAGTTTATCACAGGGGGGTATAGAGCAGTACTTC.